The 7 T cell receptor beta chains given below trace back to one sample, sequenced in a study of CXCR3-negative and CXCR3-positive naive CD8 T cells. TRB cDNA was prepared as libraries by UMI-labeled 5' RACE. TCRdb re-called the 5' RACE reads and gives one entry per CDR3 protein, without DNA. The sample table sets out about 26,000 distinct CDR3 sequences. Material for sequencing was naive CXCR3- CD8+ T cells from blood. The subset was: CD45RO-CCR7+CD27+CD95- naive CD8+ T cells lacking CXCR3 (TNR3-). Receptors originate from a human donor in good health. Some clones in this sample may be carry-over from other donors' samples.

J is TRBJ2-1 and V is TRBV11-3; TCRdb outputs TRBD1, but without DNA this stays unchecked. This CDR3 is built from 15 residues. Germline V gives CDR1 SGHNT, CDR2 YENEEA. The CDR3 is CASSTQRAAGNEQFF. Looking up the rest from reference TRBV11-3 and TRBJ2-1 gives the full variable domain: EAGVVQSPRYKIIEKKQPVAFWCNPISGHNTLYWYLQNLGQGPELLIRYENEEAVDDSQLPKDRFSAERLKGVDSTLKIQPAELGDSAVYLCASSTQRAAGNEQFFGPGTRLTVL.

The V call is TRBV28, the J call TRBJ2-7. The length of the CDR3 is 13 residues. CDR1 and CDR2 (germline): MDHEN, SYDVKM. This CDR3 reads CASSFAGSYEQYF. The entire variable domain, with the rest obtained from reference TRBV28 and TRBJ2-7, is as follows: DVKVTQSSRYLVKRTGEKVFLECVQDMDHENMFWYRQDPGLGLRLIYFSYDVKMKEKGDIPEGYSVSREKKERFSLILESASTNQTSMYLCASSFAGSYEQYFGPGTRLTVT.

This chain joins TRBV7-9 and TRBJ2-7. Germline lookup yields CDR1 SEHNR and CDR2 FQNEAQ (reference sequence). The CDR3 has 13 residues. The CDR3 is CASSPRQTNEQYF.

The chain combines TRBV29-1 with TRBJ2-1; without DNA, the TCRdb call of TRBD2 cannot be checked. From germline, CDR1 is SQVTM and CDR2 ANQGSEA. The CDR3 is 12 amino acids. The CDR3 sequence: CSARGAWNEQFF.

The chain has TRBV4-3 and TRBJ2-3; TCRdb's D call of TRBD2 is untestable without DNA. The CDR3 sequence is 17 residues long. Germline V gene lookup returns CDR1 LGHNA and CDR2 YSLEER. The CDR3 here is CASSQDRSGGPTDTQYF.

This rearrangement joins TRBV7-3 to TRBJ2-1; TCRdb names TRBD1, which stays unverified in the absence of DNA. Germline V gives CDR1 SGHTA, CDR2 FQGTGA. The CDR3 has 15 residues. CDR3 loop: CASSLGQGIYNEQFF. The full variable domain, in which reference TRBV7-3 and TRBJ2-1 provide the parts outside the CDR3, is GAGVSQTPSNKVTEKGKYVELRCDPISGHTALYWYRQSLGQGPEFLIYFQGTGAADDSGLPNDRFFAVRPEGSVSTLKIQRTERGDSAVYLCASSLGQGIYNEQFFGPGTRLTVL.

The chain uses TRBV7-3 and TRBJ2-3; the TCRdb D gene call, TRBD2, has no DNA to confirm it. This CDR3 has 14 residues. Looked up from germline, CDR1 is SGHTA and CDR2 is FQGTGA. The CDR3 region is CASSQSGSTDTQYF.